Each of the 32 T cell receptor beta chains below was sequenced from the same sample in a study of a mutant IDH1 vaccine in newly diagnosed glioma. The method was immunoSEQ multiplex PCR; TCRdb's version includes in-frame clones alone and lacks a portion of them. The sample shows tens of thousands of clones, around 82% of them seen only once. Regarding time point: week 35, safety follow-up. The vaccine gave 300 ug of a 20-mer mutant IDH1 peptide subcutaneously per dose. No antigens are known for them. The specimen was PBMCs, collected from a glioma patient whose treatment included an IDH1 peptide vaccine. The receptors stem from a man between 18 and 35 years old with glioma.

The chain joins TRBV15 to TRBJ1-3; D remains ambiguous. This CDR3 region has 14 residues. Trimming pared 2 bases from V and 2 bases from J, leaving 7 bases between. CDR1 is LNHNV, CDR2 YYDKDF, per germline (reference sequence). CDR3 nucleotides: TGTGCCACCAGCAGACCGGGGACTGGAAACACCATATATTTT. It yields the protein CATSRPGTGNTIYF. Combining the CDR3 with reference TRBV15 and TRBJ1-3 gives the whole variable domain DAMVIQNPRYQVTQFGKPVTLSCSQTLNHNVMYWYQQKSSQAPKLLFHYYDKDFNNEADTPDNFQSRRPNTSFCFLDIRSPGLGDTAMYLCATSRPGTGNTIYFGEGSWLTVV.

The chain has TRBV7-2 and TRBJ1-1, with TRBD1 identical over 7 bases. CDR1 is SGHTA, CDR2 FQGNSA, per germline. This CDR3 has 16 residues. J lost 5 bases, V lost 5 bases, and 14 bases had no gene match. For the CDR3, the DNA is TGTGCCAGCAGCCGAAATGCAGGGGGAACGGGAACTGAAGCTTTCTTT. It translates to CASSRNAGGTGTEAFF.

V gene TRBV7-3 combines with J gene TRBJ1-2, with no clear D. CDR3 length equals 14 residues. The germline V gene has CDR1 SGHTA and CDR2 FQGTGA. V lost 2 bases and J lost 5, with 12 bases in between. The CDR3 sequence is CASSLEKGSYGYTF. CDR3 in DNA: TGTGCCAGCAGCTTAGAGAAGGGCAGTTATGGCTACACCTTC.

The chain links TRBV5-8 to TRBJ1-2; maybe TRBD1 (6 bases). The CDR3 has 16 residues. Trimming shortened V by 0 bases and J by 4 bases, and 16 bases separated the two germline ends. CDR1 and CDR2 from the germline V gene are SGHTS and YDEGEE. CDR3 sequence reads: CASSLALGAELYGYTF. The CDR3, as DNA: TGTGCCAGCAGCTTGGCCCTGGGGGCAGAACTCTATGGCTACACCTTC.

CDR3: CASSLWRGSTEAFF. The CDR3 DNA is TGCGCCAGCAGCTTGTGGAGGGGCTCCACTGAAGCTTTCTTT. The V and J genes are TRBV5-1 and TRBJ1-1, with D perhaps TRBD1 (5 bases). Trimming took off 1 base at V and 4 bases at J, with 11 bases between the two ends. In germline, CDR1 is SGHRS, CDR2 YFSETQ. CDR3 size: 14 residues.

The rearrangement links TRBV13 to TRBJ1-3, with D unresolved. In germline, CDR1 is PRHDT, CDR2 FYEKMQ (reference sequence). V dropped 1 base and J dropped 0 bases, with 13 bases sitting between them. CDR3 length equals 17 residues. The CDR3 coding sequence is TGTGCCAGCAGCTTAGCGGACGTATCCCTCTCTGGAAACACCATATATTTT. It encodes CASSLADVSLSGNTIYF.

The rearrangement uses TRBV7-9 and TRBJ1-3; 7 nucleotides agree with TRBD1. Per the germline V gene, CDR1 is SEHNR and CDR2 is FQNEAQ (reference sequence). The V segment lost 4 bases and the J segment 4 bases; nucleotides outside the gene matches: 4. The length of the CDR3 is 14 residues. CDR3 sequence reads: CASSSTGKGNTIYF. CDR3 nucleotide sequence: TGTGCCAGCAGCTCGACAGGGAAAGGAAACACCATATATTTT.

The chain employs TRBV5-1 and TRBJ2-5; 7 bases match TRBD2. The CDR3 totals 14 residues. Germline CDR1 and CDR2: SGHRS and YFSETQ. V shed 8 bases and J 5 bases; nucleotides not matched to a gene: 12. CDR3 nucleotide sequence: TGCGCCAGTGGTAACGCGGCGCGGGGGGAGACCCAGTACTTC. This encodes CASGNAARGETQYF.

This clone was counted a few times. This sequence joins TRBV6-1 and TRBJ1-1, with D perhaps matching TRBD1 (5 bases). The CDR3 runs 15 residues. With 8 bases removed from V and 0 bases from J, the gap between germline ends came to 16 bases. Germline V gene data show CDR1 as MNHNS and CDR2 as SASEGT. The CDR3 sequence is CASSYLLGVNTEAFF. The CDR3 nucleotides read TGTGCCAGCTCCTACCTCTTAGGGGTGAACACTGAAGCTTTCTTT.

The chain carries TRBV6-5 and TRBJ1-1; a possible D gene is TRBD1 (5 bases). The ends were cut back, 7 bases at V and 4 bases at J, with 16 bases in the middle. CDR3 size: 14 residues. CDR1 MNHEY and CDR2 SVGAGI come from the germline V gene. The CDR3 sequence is CASTRDGSITEAFF. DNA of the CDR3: TGTGCCAGCACCAGGGACGGCTCCATCACTGAAGCTTTCTTT.

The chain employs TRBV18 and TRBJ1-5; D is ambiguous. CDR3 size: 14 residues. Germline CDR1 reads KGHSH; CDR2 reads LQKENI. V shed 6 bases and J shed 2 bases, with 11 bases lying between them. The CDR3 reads CASSSSGGNQPQHF. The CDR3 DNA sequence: TGTGCCAGCTCCTCATCGGGTGGCAATCAGCCCCAGCATTTT.

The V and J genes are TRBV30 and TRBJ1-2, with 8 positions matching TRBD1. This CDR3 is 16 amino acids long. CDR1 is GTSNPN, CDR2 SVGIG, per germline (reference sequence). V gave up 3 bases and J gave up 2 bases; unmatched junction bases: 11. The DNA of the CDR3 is TGTGCCTGGAGAGGGACAGGATTTATCACAAACTATGGCTACACCTTC. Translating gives CAWRGTGFITNYGYTF.

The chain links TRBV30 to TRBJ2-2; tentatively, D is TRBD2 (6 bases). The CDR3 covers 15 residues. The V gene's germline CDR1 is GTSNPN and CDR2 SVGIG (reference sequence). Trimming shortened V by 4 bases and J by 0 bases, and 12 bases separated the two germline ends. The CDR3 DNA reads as TGTGCCTGGACTTACGGGACTTCGAACACCGGGGAGCTGTTTTTT. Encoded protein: CAWTYGTSNTGELFF.

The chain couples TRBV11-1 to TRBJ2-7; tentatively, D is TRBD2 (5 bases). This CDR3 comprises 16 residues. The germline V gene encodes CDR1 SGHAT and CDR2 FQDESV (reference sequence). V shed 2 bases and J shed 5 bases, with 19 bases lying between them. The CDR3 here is CASSLYMGPPGNEQYF. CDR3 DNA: TGTGCCAGCAGCTTATATATGGGCCCTCCCGGGAACGAGCAGTACTTC.

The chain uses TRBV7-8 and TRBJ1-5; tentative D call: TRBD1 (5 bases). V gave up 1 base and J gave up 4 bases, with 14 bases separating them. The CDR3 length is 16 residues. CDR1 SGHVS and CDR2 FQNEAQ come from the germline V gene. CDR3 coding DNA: TGTGCCAGCAGCTTAGGTCTAGGGGCGGGGAATCAGCCCCAGCATTTT. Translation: CASSLGLGAGNQPQHF.

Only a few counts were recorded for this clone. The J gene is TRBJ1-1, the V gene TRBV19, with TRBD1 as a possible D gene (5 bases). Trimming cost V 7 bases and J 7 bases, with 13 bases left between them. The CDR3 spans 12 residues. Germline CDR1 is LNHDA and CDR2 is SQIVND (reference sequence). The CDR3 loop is CASNRGPLEAFF. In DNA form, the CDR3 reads TGTGCCAGTAATAGGGGACCCCTTGAAGCTTTCTTT.

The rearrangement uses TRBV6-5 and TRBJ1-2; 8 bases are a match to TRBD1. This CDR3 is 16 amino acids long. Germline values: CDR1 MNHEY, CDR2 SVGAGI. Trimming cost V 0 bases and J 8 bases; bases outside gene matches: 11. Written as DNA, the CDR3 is TGTGCCAGCAGTTACTCGGGACAGGCCCCCTTTAACGGCTACACCTTC. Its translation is CASSYSGQAPFNGYTF.

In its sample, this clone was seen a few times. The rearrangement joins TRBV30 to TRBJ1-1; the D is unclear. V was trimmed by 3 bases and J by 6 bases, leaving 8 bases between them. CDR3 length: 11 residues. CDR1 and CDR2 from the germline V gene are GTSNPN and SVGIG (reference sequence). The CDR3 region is CAWRWEAEAFF. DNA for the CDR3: TGTGCCTGGAGATGGGAAGCTGAAGCTTTCTTT.

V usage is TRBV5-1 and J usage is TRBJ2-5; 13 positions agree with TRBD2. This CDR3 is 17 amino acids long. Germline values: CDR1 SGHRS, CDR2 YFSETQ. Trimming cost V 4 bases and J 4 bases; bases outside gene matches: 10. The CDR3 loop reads CASSSLTSGGAGETQYF. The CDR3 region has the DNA TGCGCCAGCAGCAGTCTTACTAGCGGGGGGGCCGGAGAGACCCAGTACTTC.

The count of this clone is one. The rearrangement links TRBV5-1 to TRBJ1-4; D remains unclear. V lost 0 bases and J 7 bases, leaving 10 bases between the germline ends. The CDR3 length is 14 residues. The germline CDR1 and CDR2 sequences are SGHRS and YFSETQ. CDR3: CASSLGSIGEKLFF. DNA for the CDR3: TGCGCCAGCAGCTTGGGCAGCATAGGTGAAAAACTGTTTTTT.

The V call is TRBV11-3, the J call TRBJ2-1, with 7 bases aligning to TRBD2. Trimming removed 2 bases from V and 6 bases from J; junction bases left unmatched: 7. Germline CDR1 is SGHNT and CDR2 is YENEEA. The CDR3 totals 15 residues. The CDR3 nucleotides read TGTGCCAGCAGCTTAAGGGCTAGCGGTCTCAATGAGCAGTTCTTC. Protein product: CASSLRASGLNEQFF.

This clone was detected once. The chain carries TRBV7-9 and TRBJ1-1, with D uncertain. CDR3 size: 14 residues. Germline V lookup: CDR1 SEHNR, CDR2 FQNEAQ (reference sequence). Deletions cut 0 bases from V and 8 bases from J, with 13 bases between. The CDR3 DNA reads TGTGCCAGCAGCTTAGCTCCCCCCGGAGCGGAAGCTTTCTTT. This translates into CASSLAPPGAEAFF.

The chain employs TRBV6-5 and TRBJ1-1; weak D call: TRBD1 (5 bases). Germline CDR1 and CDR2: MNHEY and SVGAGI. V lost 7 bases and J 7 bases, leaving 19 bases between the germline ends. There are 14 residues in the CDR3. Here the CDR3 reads CASTRGRTAGEAFF. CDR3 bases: TGTGCCAGCACAAGGGGCAGGACGGCGGGTGAAGCTTTCTTT.

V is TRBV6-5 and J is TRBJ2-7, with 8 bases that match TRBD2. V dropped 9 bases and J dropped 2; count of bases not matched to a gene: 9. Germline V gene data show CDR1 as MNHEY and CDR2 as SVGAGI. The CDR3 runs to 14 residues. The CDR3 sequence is CASGGSGRTYEQYF. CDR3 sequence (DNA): TGTGCCAGTGGGGGAAGCGGGAGAACCTACGAGCAGTACTTC.

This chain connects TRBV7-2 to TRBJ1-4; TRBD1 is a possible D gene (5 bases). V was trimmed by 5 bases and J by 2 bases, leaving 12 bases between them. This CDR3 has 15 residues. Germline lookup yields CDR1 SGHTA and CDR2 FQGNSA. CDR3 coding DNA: TGTGCCAGCAGCCCGACCAGGGCCACTAATGAAAAACTGTTTTTT. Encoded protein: CASSPTRATNEKLFF. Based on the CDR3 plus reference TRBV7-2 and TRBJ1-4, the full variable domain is GAGVSQSPSNKVTEKGKDVELRCDPISGHTALYWYRQSLGQGLEFLIYFQGNSAPDKSGLPSDRFSAERTGGSVSTLTIQRTQQEDSAVYLCASSPTRATNEKLFFGSGTQLSVL.

CDR3 sequence reads: CAWWGPRGYTF. The CDR3 DNA sequence: TGTGCCTGGTGGGGACCGCGGGGCTACACCTTC. The gene calls are TRBV30 and TRBJ1-2; the D gene is possibly TRBD1 (5 bases). The CDR3 loop spans 11 amino acids. Trimming cost V 5 bases and J 8 bases, with 12 bases left between them. Per germline, CDR1 GTSNPN and CDR2 SVGIG (reference sequence).

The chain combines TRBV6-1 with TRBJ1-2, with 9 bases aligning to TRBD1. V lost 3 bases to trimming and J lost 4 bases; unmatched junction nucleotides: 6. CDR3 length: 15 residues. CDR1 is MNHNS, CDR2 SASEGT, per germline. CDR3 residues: CASSDTGGELYGYTF. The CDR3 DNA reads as TGTGCCAGCAGTGATACAGGGGGCGAGCTCTATGGCTACACCTTC.

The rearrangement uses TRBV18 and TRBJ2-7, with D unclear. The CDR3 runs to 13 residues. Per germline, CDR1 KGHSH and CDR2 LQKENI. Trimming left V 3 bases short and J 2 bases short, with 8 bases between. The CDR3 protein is CASSPRGTYEQYF. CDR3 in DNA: TGTGCCAGCTCACCCCGTGGTACCTACGAGCAGTACTTC.

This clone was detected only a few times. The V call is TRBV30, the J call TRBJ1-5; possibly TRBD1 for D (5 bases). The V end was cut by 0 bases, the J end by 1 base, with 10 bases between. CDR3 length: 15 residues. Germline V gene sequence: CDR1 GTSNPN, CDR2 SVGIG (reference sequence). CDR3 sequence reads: CAWSVGLLSNQPQHF. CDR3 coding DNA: TGTGCCTGGAGTGTGGGACTGCTCAGCAATCAGCCCCAGCATTTT.

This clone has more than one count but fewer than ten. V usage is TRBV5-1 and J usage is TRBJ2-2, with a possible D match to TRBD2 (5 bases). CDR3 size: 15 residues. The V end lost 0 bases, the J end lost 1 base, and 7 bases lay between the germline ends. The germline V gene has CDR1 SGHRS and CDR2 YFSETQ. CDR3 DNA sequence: TGCGCCAGCAGCTTGGGTGGGAGGAACACCGGGGAGCTGTTTTTT. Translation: CASSLGGRNTGELFF.

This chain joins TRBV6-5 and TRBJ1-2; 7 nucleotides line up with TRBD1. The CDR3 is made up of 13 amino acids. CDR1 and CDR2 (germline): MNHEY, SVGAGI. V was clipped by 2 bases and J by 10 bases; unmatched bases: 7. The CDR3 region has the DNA TGTGCCAGCAGTTACGACAGGGTTCGGGACTACACCTTC. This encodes CASSYDRVRDYTF.

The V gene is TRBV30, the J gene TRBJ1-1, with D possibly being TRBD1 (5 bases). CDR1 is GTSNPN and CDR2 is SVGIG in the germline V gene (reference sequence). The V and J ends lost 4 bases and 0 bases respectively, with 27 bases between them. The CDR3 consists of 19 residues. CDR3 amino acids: CAWILPPQRGKLVNTEAFF. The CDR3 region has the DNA TGTGCCTGGATCCTACCCCCACAAAGGGGAAAATTGGTGAACACTGAAGCTTTCTTT.